The source of this TCR beta chain is a study of blood T cell repertoires in COVID-19. This CDR3 region has 14 residues. Germline CDR1 and CDR2: LNHDA and SQIVND (reference sequence). Trimming stripped 5 bases from V and 7 bases from J, with 15 bases between. The authors' processing: Estimated nucleated cell counts came from reference gene primer amplification. Measured with immunoSEQ multiplex PCR; TCRdb has only the in-frame clones, and not every one. Clonal size and the V and J genes are those of that table, whereas D and trimming came from the DNA. The sample has about 47,000 clones, approximately 88% seen once.

The rearrangement uses TRBV19 and TRBJ1-5; D call uncertain. The sample taken for sequencing was peripheral blood. This TCR derives from a man aged 45-60 years with active COVID-19. The CDR3 here is CASSPRTVRQPQHF. For the CDR3, the DNA is TGTGCCAGTAGTCCTCGAACCGTGAGGCAGCCCCAGCATTTT.